This T cell receptor beta chain is from a study of vaccination and CD4 T cells after COVID-19. Across the whole study: Researchers treated cells with overlapping spike peptides taken from SARS-CoV-2, HCoV-NL63, HCoV-OC43 and HCoV-229E.

CDR3 size: 16 residues. Germline CDR1 reads DFQATT; CDR2 reads SNEGSKA (reference sequence). V dropped 0 bases and J dropped 5 bases, with 19 bases sitting between them. Treatment of the sample: approximately nine-day PBMC culture with coronavirus spike peptide pools or control peptides (ViraFEST assay). Peptide-pool expansion of antigen-specific T cells preceded TCR sequencing in ViraFEST. Medium was half-exchanged with fresh IL-2 medium on days 3 and 7. A note on this clonotype: Antigen specificity is unknown.

Oncomine TCR Beta short-read sequencing was applied to DNA from cultured CD4+ T cells. Scientists extracted genomic DNA from CD4+ T cells grown in culture. TCRdb re-analysed the PCR reads in MiXCR, keeping a single row per CDR3 protein. This sample yields 11,000 to 15,000 distinct CDR3 sequences, of which about half are seen a single time; roughly 12% belongs to the top ten. The sample taken for sequencing was CD4+ T cells from blood, cultured in vitro. This chain links TRBV20-1 with TRBJ2-5; maybe TRBD2 (6 bases). The TCR was taken from a human donor who had recovered from COVID-19. DNA for the CDR3: TGCAGTGCTAGAGATTGGGGCGGGACTGGCGGGGAGACCCAGTACTTC. It yields the protein CSARDWGGTGGETQYF.